Sequencing of this T cell receptor (beta chain) was carried out in a study of blood T cell repertoires in COVID-19. Across the whole study: There were acute and convalescent COVID-19 samples, and they came from the United States, Italy and Spain. From T cells, B-cell-depleted T cells, or PBMCs came the material, which was cDNA or gDNA.

The CDR3 is 19 amino acids. With 5 bases removed from V and 5 bases from J, the gap between germline ends came to 28 bases. The germline V gene encodes CDR1 SGHVS and CDR2 FQNEAQ. As handled by the study authors: Quantification of nucleated cells was approximated via reference gene primer amplification. Generated by immunoSEQ multiplex PCR, the TCRdb table keeps only in-frame clones and is missing some. The V and J calls and clone size come from that table; D and trimming were worked out from the DNA. The sample contains roughly 190,000 clones, 80% to 85% of which appear only once. Patients in Seattle were enrolled during active infection, then followed longitudinally.

This clonotype originated in a woman aged 65 to 85 with COVID-19, enrolled during active disease. The rearrangement links TRBV7-8 to TRBJ1-5; D remains ambiguous. The specimen sequenced was peripheral blood. CDR3 bases: TGTGCCAGCAGCCGGGTCTTAGTGTCCGGGTGGAGAGAGGATCAGCCCCAGCATTTT. Amino acids: CASSRVLVSGWREDQPQHF.